This T cell receptor beta chain was sequenced for a study of shared clonotypes between healthy human individuals. The study, taken as a whole, reports: Shared clonotypes: 4.5% to 6% naive CD4, 3% to 3.5% naive CD8, about 2.2% memory CD4, roughly 0.4% memory CD8.

CDR1 is LNHDA, CDR2 SQIVND, per germline (reference sequence). The CDR3 is 13 residues long. V dropped 6 bases and J dropped 7 bases, with 13 bases sitting between them. As regards this clone: Its antigen is currently unknown.

Assay: immunoSEQ multiplex PCR; the TCRdb copy retains only in-frame clones and omits some. The data contain about 960,000 clones, 76% of them singletons. This sequence joins TRBV19 and TRBJ1-5; TRBD1 might be the D (5 bases). Sequencing was done on a sample of memory CD4+ T cells sorted from blood. The subset was: CD45RA-negative fraction. The TCR was taken from a man younger than 35 in good health. For the CDR3, the DNA is TGTGCCAGTAGGCAGGGTGGAGTCCAGCCCCAGCATTTT. Translating gives CASRQGGVQPQHF.